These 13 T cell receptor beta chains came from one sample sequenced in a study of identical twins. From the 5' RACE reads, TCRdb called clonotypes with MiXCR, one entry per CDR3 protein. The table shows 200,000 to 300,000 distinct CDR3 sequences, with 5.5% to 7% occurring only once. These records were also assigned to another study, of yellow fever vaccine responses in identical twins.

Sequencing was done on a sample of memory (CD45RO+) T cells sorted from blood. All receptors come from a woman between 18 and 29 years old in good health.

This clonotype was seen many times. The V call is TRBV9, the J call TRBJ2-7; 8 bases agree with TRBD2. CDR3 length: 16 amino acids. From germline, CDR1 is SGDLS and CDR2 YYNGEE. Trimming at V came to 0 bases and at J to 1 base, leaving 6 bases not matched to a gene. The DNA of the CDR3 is TGTGCCAGCAGCGTAGGCGAAGCGGGAGTGTCCTACGAGCAGTACTTC. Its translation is CASSVGEAGVSYEQYF.

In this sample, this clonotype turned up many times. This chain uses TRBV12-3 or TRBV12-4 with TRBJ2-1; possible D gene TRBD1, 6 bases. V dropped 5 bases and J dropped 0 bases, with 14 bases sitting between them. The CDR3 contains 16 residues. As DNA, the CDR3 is TGTGCCAGCAGTACCACCCGGACAGTCTCCTACAATGAGCAGTTCTTC. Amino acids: CASSTTRTVSYNEQFF.

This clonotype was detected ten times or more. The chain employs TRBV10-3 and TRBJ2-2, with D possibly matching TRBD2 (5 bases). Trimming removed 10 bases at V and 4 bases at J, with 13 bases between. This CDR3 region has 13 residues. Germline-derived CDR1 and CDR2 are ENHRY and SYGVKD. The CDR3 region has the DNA TGTGCCACCACACGGGGAGCCACCGGGGAGCTGTTTTTT. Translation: CATTRGATGELFF.

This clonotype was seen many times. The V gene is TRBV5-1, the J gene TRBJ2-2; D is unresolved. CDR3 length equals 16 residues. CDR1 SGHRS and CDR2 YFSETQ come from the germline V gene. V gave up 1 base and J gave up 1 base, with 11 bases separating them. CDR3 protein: CASSLRTAENTGELFF. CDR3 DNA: TGCGCCAGCAGCTTGAGAACAGCCGAGAACACCGGGGAGCTGTTTTTT.

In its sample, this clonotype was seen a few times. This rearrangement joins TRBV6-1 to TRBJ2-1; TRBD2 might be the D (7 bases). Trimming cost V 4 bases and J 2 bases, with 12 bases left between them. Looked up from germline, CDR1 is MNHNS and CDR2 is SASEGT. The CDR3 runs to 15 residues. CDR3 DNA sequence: TGTGCCAGCAGTGGGCGGGGGCCAGCCTACAATGAGCAGTTCTTC. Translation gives CASSGRGPAYNEQFF.

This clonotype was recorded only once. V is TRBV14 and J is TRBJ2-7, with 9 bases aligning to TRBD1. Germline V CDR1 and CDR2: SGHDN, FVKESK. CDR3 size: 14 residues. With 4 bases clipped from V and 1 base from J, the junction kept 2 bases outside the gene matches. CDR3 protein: CASSPGQGSYEQYF. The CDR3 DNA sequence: TGTGCCAGCAGCCCTGGACAGGGGTCCTACGAGCAGTACTTC. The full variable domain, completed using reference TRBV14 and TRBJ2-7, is EAGVTQFPSHSVIEKGQTVTLRCDPISGHDNLYWYRRVMGKEIKFLLHFVKESKQDESGMPNNRFLAERTGGTYSTLKVQPAELEDSGVYFCASSPGQGSYEQYFGPGTRLTVT.

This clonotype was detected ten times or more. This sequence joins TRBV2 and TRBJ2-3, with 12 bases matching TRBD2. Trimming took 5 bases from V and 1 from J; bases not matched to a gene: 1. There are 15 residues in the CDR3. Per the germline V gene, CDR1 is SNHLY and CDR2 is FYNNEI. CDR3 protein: CASSRTSGGTDTQYF. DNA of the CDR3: TGTGCCAGCAGTCGGACTAGCGGGGGCACAGATACGCAGTATTTT. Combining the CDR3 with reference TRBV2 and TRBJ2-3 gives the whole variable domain EPEVTQTPSHQVTQMGQEVILRCVPISNHLYFYWYRQILGQKVEFLVSFYNNEISEKSEIFDDQFSVERPDGSNFTLKIRSTKLEDSAMYFCASSRTSGGTDTQYFGPGTRLTVL.

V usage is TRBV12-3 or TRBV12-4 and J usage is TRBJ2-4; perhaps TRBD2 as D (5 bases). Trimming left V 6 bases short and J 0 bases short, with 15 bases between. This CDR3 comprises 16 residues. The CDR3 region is CASSYPRGIAKNIQYF. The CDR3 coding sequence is TGTGCCAGCAGCTACCCCCGGGGTATAGCCAAAAACATTCAGTACTTC.

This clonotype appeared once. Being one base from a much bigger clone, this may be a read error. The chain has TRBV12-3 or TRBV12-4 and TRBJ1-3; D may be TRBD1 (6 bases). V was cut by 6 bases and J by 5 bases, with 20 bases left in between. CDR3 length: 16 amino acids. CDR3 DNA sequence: TGTGCCAGCAGCCGTCCCGGGACAAAATCTAGAAACACCATATATTTT. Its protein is CASSRPGTKSRNTIYF.

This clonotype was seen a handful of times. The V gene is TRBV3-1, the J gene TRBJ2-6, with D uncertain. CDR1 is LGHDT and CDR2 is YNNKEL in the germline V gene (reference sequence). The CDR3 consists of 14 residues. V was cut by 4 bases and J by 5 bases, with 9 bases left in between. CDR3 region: CASSPPGWANVLTF. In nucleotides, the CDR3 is TGTGCCAGCAGCCCCCCCGGGTGGGCCAACGTCCTGACTTTC.

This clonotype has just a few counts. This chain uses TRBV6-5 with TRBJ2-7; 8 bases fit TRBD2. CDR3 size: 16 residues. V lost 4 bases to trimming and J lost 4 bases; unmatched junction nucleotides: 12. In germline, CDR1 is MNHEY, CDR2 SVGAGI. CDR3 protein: CASSSIAGKVVYEQYF. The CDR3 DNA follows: TGTGCCAGCAGTTCTATAGCGGGAAAGGTCGTATACGAGCAGTACTTC.

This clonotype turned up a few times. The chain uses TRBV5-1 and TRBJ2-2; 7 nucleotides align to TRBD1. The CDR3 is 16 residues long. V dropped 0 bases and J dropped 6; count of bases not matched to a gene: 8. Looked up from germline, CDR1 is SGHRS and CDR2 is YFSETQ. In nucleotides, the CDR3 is TGCGCCAGCAGCTTGGGGACAGGCGGCCGTGCCGGGGAGCTGTTTTTT. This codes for CASSLGTGGRAGELFF.

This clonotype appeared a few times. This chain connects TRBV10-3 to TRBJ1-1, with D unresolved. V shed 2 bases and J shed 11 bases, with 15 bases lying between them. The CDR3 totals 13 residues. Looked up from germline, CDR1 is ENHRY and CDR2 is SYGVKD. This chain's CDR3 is CAISELFSEWAFF. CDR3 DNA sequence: TGTGCCATCAGTGAGCTGTTTTCAGAATGGGCTTTCTTT.